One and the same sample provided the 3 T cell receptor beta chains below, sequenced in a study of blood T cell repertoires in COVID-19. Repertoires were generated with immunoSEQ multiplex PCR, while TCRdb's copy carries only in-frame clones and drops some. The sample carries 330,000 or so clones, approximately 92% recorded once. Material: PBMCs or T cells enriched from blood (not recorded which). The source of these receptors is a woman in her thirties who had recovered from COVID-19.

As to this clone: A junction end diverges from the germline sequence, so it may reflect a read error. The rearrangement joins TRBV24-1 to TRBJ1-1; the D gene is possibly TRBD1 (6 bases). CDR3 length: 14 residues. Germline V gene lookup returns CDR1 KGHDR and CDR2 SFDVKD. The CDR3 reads CDTPGTPFNTEAFF. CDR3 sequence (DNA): TGTGACACCCCGGGGACACCATTTAACACTGAAGCTTTCTTT.

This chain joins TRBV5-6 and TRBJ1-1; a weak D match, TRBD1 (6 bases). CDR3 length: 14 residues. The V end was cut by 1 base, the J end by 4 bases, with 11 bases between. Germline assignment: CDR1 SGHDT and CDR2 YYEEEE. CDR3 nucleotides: TGTGCCAGCAGCTTGTATAGGGGGGGCACTGAAGCTTTCTTT. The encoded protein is CASSLYRGGTEAFF.

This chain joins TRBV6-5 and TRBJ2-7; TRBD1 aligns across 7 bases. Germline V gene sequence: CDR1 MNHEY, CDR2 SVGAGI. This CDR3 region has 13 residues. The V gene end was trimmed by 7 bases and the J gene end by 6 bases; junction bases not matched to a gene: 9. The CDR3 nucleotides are TGTGCCAGCACGGGGCGGTACAGGGGCGAGCAGTACTTC. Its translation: CASTGRYRGEQYF.